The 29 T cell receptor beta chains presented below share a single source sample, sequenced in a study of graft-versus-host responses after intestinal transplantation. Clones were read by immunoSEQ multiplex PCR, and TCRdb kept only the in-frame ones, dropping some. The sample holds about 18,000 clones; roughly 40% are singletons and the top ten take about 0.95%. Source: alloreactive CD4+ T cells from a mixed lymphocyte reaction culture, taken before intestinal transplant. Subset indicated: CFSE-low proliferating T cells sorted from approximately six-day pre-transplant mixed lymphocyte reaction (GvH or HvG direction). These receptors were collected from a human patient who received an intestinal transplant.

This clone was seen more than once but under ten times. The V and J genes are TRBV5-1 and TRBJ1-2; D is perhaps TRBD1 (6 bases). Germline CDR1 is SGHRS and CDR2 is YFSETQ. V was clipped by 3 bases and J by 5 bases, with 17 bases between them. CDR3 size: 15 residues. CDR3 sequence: CASSSGGGRPYGYTF. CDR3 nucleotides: TGCGCCAGCAGCTCCGGAGGGGGGAGGCCTTATGGCTACACCTTC.

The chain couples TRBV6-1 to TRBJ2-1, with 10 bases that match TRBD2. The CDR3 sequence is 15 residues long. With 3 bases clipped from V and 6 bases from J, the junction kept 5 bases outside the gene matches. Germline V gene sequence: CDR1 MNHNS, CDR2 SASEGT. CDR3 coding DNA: TGTGCCAGCAGTGAGGGCAGGACTAGCGGCAATGAGCAGTTCTTC. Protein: CASSEGRTSGNEQFF.

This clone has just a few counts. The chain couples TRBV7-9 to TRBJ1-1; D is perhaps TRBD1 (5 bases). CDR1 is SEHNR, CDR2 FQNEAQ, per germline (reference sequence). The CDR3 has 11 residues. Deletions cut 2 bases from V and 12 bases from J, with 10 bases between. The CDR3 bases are TGTGCCAGCAGCTTACGGGGGAGGCCTTTCTTT. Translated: CASSLRGRPFF.

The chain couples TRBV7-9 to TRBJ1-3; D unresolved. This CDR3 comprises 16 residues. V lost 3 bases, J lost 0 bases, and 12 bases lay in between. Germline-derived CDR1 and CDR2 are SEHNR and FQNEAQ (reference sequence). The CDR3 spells CASSFSRSYSGNTIYF. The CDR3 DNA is TGTGCCAGCAGCTTCTCCCGGAGCTACTCTGGAAACACCATATATTTT.

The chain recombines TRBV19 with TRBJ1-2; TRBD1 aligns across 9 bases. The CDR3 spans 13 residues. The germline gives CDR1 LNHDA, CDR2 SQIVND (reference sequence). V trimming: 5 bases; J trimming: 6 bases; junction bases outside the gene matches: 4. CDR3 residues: CASSRTGAHGYTF. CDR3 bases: TGTGCCAGTAGTCGGACAGGGGCGCATGGCTACACCTTC.

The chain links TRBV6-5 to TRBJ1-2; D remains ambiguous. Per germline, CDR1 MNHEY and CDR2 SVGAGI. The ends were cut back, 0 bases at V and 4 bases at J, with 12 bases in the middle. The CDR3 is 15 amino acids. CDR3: CASSYSKFAAYGYTF. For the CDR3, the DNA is TGTGCCAGCAGTTACTCGAAGTTTGCGGCCTATGGCTACACCTTC.

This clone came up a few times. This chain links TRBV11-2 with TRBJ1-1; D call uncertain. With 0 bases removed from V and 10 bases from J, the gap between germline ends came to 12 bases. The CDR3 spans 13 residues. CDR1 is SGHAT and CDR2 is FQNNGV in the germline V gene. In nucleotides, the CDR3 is TGTGCCAGCAGCTTAGAGGACGGCACCGGAGCTTTCTTT. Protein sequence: CASSLEDGTGAFF.

The CDR3 DNA reads as TGTGCCAGCAGCCCCTCTAGGTCCTATAATTCACCCCTCCACTTT. Residues: CASSPSRSYNSPLHF. The V call is TRBV7-8, the J call TRBJ1-6; D is unresolved. Germline CDR1 is SGHVS and CDR2 is FQNEAQ. The CDR3 contains 15 residues. Trimming took off 5 bases at V and 1 base at J, with 9 bases between the two ends.

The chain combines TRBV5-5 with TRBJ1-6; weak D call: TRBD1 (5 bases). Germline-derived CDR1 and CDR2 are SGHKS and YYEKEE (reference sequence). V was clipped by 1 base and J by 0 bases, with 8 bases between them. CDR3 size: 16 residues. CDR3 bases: TGTGCCAGCAGCTTGAAGGGGAGCTCCTATAATTCACCCCTCCACTTT. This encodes CASSLKGSSYNSPLHF.

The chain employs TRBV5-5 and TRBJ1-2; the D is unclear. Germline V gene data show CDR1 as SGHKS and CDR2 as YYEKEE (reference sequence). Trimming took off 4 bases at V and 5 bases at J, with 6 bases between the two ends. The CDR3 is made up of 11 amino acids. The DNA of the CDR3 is TGTGCCAGCAGCCAGGCTTATGGCTACACCTTC. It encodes CASSQAYGYTF.

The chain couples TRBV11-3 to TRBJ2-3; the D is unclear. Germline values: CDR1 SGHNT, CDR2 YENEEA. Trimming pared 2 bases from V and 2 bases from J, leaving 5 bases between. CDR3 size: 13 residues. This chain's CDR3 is CASSLWVTDTQYF. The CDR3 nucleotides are TGTGCCAGCAGCTTATGGGTCACAGATACGCAGTATTTT.

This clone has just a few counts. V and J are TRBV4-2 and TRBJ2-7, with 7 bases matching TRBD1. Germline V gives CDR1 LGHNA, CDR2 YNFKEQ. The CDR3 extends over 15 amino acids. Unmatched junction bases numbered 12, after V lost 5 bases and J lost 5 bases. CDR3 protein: CASSLLSKGADEQYF. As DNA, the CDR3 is TGTGCCAGCAGCTTGTTGTCAAAGGGGGCGGACGAGCAGTACTTC.

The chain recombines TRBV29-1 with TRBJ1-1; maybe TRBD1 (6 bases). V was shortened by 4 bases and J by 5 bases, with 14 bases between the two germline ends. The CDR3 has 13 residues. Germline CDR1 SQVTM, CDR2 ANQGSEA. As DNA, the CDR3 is TGCAGCGTTGTGATCCGGGGGGCGACTGAAGCTTTCTTT. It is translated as CSVVIRGATEAFF.

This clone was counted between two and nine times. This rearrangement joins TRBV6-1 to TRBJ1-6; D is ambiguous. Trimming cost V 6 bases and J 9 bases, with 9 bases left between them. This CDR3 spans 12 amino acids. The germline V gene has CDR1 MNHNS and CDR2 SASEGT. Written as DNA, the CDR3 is TGTGCCAGCAGCTTTGGTGGTTCACCCCTCCACTTT. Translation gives CASSFGGSPLHF.

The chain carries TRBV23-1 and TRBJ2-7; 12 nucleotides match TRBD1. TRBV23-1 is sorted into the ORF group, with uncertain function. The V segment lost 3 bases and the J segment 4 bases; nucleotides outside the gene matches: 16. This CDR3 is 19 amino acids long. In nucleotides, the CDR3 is TGCGCCAGCAGTCACAAAACAGGCTCCGGGACAGGGGGCGGGTACGAGCAGTACTTC. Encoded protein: CASSHKTGSGTGGGYEQYF.

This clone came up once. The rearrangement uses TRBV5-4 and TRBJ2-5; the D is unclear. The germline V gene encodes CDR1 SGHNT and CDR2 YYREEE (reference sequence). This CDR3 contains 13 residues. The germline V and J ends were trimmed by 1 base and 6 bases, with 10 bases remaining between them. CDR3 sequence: CASSLYPGQTQYF. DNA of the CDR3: TGTGCCAGCAGCTTGTATCCTGGCCAGACCCAGTACTTC.

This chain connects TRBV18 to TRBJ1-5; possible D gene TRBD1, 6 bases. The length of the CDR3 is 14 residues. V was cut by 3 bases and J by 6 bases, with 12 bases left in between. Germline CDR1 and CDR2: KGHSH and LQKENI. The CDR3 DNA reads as TGTGCCAGCTCACCCCGAGGGGGAGGTCAGCCCCAGCATTTT. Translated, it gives CASSPRGGGQPQHF.

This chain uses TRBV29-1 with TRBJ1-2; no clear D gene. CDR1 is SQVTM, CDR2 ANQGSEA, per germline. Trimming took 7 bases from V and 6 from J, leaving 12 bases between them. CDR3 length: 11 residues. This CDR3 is CSGGGANGYTF. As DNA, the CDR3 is TGCAGCGGGGGTGGAGCCAATGGCTACACCTTC.

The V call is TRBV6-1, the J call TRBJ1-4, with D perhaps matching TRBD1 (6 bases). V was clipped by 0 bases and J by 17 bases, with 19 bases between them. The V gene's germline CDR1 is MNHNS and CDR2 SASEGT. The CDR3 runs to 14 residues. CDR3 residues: CASSEALGQGHIFF. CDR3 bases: TGTGCCAGCAGTGAAGCGCTTGGGCAGGGGCACATATTTTTT.

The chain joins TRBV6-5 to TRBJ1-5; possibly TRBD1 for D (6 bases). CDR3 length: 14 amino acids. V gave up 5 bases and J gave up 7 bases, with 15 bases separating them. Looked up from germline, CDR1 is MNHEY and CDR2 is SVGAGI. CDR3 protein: CASSEMSGAQPQHF. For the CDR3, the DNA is TGTGCCAGCAGTGAAATGTCAGGGGCACAGCCCCAGCATTTT.

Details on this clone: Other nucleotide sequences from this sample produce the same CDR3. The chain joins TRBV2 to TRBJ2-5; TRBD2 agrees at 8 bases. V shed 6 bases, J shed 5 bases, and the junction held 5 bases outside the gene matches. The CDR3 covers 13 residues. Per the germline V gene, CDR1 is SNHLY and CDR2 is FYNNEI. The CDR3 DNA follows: TGTGCCAGCAGACGGGGGGGTAAGGAGACCCAGTACTTC. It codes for CASRRGGKETQYF.

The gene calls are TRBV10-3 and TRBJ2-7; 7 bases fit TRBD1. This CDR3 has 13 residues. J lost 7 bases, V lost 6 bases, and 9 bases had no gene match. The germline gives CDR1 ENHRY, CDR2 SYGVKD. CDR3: CAISPGQLGEQYF. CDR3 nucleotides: TGTGCCATCAGCCCGGGACAGCTTGGGGAGCAGTACTTC.

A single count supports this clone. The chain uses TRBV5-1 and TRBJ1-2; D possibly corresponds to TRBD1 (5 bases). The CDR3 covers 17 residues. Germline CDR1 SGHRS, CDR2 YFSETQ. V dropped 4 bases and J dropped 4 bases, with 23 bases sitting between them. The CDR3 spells CASSPNRPGREAYGYTF. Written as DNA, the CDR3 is TGCGCCAGCAGCCCAAACCGACCGGGACGCGAAGCCTATGGCTACACCTTC.

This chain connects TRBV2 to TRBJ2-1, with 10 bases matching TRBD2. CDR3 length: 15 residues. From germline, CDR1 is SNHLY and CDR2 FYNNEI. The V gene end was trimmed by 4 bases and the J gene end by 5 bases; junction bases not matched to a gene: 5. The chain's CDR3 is CASSARTSGNNEQFF. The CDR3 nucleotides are TGTGCCAGCAGTGCGCGGACTAGCGGAAACAATGAGCAGTTCTTC.

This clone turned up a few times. CDR3 sequence (DNA): TGCGCCAGCGGGCAGACCTACAATGAGCAGTTCTTC. Translated: CASGQTYNEQFF. The V and J genes are TRBV10-2 and TRBJ2-1, with D unclear. The CDR3 has 12 residues. Germline V gives CDR1 WSHSY, CDR2 SAAADI. V was trimmed by 8 bases and J by 2 bases, leaving 7 bases between them.

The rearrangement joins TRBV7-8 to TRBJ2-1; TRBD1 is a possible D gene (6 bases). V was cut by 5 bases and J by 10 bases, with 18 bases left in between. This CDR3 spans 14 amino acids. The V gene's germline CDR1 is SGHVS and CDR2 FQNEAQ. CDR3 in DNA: TGTGCCAGCAGCCCAAGCAACAGGGTGGGGGAGCAGTTCTTC. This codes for CASSPSNRVGEQFF.

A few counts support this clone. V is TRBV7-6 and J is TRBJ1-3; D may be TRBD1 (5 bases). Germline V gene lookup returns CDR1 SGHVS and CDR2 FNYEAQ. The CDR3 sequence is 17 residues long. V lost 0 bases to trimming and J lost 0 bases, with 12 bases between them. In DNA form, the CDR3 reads TGTGCCAGCAGCTTAGCGACAGCTTCCAACTCTGGAAACACCATATATTTT. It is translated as CASSLATASNSGNTIYF.

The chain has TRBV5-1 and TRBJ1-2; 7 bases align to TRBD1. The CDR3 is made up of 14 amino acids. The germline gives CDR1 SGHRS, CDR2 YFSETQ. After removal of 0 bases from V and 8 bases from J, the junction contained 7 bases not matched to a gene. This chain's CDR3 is CASSLAGTAPGYTF. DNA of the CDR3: TGCGCCAGCAGCTTGGCAGGGACAGCCCCCGGCTACACCTTC.

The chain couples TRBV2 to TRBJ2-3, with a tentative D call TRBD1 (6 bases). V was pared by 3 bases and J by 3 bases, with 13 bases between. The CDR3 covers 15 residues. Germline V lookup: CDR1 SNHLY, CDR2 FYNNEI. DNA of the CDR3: TGTGCCAGCAGTGAGCTCGGAACAGGGACAGATACGCAGTATTTT. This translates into CASSELGTGTDTQYF.